This entry is about one T cell receptor beta chain. These data come from a study of blood T cell repertoires in COVID-19. About the study: The study drew acute and convalescent COVID-19 samples from the United States, Italy and Spain.

Libraries were prepared by immunoSEQ multiplex PCR; TCRdb keeps only in-frame clonotypes and omits some of them. The data contain approximately 500,000 clones, roughly 89% of them seen just once; the ten biggest clones take up 0.75% to 0.9%. Germline-derived CDR1 and CDR2 are GTSNPN and SVGIG (reference sequence). V shed 2 bases and J 5 bases; nucleotides not matched to a gene: 3. The CDR3 totals 14 residues. This clonotype was sampled from a young man with COVID-19, enrolled during active disease. This chain links TRBV30 with TRBJ1-1; 12 nucleotides align to TRBD1. The sequencing input was peripheral blood. The CDR3: CAWSRDRGHTEAFF. For the CDR3, the DNA is TGTGCCTGGAGTAGGGACAGGGGGCATACTGAAGCTTTCTTT.